This T cell receptor (beta chain) was obtained from a study of shared clonotypes between healthy human individuals. Study-wide findings and caveats: Apart from blood, nothing was sampled; tissue repertoires likely differ.

Per sorted-subset replicate PCR, input was approximately 0.2 ug DNA, representing around 30,000 T cell genomes. Data came from immunoSEQ multiplex PCR; TCRdb stores just in-frame clones and leaves some out. The data show 1,500,000 or so clones, 98% to 99% seen once. Recent vaccinations or acute infections were absent in the healthy HIV-negative adult donors. Memory CD4+ cells were the fraction left after CD45RA+ naive selection. With respect to this clone: Its antigen is unknown.

Germline CDR1 and CDR2: MNHNS and SASEGT. The CDR3 totals 15 residues. Between the trimmed V and J ends, which lost 4 bases and 0 bases, there was a span of 10 bases. The specimen sequenced was naive CD4+ T cells sorted from blood. Subset given: CD45RA+ positively selected. The chain combines TRBV6-1 with TRBJ2-1; no clear D gene. The TCR was taken from a man in his thirties or forties in good health. CDR3 region: CASSGVGSSYNEQFF. The DNA of the CDR3 is TGTGCCAGCAGTGGCGTCGGAAGCTCCTACAATGAGCAGTTCTTC.